Detailed here is one TCR beta chain. No antigen is known for it. Sequencing was performed with immunoSEQ multiplex PCR; in TCRdb, only in-frame clones are kept and a portion is missing. The data hold about 220,000 clones, with 88% observed a single time. The source of the sample is a study of Ad26.COV2.S vaccination and SARS-CoV-2 variants. Overall study: Ad26.COV2.S shots went into the muscle once or twice, 56 days apart.

Described treatment: some 19 received Ad26.COV2.S at low or high dose, single or two shots; several received placebo; per-sample allocation not given. Material that was analyzed had been drawn on day 63 after the first vaccine or placebo injection. V lost 7 bases, J lost 2 bases, and 3 bases lay in between. The germline V gene encodes CDR1 LGHNT and CDR2 FRNRAP. The CDR3 is 11 amino acids. Study-level results: Whether participants received vaccine or placebo, their non-spike TCR breadth was similar. Assessments of TCR breadth and depth may have underestimated the total T cell responses.

This specimen was peripheral blood, taken in a trial of Ad26.COV2.S vaccine versus placebo. The TCR originated in a person aged 18-65 years who received the Ad26.COV2.S COVID-19 vaccine or a placebo. The gene calls are TRBV12-5 and TRBJ2-1; the D is unclear. CDR3 bases: TGTGCTAGTGCCACCTACAATGAGCAGTTCTTC. This codes for CASATYNEQFF. Full variable domain (rest looked up from reference TRBV12-5 and TRBJ2-1): DARVTQTPRHKVTEMGQEVTMRCQPILGHNTVFWYRQTMMQGLELLAYFRNRAPLDDSGMPKDRFSAEMPDATLATLKIQPSEPRDSAVYFCASATYNEQFFGPGTRLTVL.